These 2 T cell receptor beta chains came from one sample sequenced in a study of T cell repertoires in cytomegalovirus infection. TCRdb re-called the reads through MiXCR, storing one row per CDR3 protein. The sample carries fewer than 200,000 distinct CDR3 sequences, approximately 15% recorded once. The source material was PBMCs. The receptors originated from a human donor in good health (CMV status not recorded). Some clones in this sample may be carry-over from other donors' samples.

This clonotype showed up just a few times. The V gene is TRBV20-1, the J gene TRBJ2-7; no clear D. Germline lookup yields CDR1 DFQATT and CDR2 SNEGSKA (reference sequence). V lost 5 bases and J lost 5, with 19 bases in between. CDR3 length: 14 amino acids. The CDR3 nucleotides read TGCAGTGCTTCGCCGGGCCTCAAATCGGACGAGCAGTACTTC. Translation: CSASPGLKSDEQYF.

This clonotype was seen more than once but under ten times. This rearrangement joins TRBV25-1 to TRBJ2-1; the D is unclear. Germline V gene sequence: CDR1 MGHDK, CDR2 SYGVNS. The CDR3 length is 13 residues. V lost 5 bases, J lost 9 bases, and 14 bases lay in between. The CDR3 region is CASSLAHSSEQFF. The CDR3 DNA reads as TGTGCCAGCAGTTTGGCCCACTCGAGTGAGCAGTTCTTC.